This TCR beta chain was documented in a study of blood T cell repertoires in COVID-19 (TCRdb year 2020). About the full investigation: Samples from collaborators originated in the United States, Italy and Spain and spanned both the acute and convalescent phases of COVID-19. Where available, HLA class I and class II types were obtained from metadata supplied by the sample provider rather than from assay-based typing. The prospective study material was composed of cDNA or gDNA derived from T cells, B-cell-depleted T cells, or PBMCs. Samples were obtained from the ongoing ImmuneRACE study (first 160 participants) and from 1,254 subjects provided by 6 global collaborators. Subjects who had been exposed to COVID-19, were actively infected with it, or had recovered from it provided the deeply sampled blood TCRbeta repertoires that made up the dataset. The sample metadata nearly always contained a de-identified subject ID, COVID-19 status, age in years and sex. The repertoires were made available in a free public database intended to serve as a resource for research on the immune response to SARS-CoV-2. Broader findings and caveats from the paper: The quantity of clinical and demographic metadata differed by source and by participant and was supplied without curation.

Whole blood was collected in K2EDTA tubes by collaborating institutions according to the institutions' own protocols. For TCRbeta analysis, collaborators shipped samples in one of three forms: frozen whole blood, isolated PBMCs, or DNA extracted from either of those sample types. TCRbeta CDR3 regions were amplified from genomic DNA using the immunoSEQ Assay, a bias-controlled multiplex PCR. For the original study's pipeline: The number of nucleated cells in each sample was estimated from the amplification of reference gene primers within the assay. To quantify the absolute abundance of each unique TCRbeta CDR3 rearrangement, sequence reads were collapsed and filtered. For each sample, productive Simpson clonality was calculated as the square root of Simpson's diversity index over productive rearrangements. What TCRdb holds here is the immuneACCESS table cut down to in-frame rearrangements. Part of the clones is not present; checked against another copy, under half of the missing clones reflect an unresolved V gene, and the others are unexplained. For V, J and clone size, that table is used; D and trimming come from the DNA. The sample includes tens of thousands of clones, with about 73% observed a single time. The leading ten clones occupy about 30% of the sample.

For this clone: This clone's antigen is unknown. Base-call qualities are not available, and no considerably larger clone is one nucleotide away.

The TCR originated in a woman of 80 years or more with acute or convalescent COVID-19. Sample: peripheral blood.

The CDR3 region has the sequence CASSRLSLGDEQYF. The DNA sequence is TGTGCCAGCAGTCGACTGTCCCTTGGAGACGAGCAGTACTTC. The chain joins TRBV14 to TRBJ2-7, with the identity of the D gene unclear. CDR1 is given as SGHDN and CDR2 as FVKESK, both from the germline V gene. The cysteine opens and the phenylalanine closes a CDR3 of 14 amino acids. The sequence is cut down to CDR3 DNA, 42 bases in frame from base 1. V loses 6 bases, J loses 5 bases, and the germline ends lie 17 bases apart.